The 9 T cell receptor beta chains below all came from one sample that was sequenced in a study of blood T cell repertoires in COVID-19. Data came from immunoSEQ multiplex PCR; TCRdb stores just in-frame clones and leaves some out. The sample carries 250,000 to 350,000 clones, roughly 86% recorded once. Sample: peripheral blood. The receptors here all came from a woman in her 30s with COVID-19, enrolled during active disease.

V usage is TRBV2 and J usage is TRBJ1-5; no reliable D call. The CDR3 contains 16 residues. CDR1 and CDR2 (germline): SNHLY, FYNNEI. Trimming pared 6 bases from V and 3 bases from J, leaving 18 bases between. This chain's CDR3 is CASRGRPDTLNQPQHF. For the CDR3, the DNA is TGTGCCAGCAGAGGTAGACCTGACACCCTCAATCAGCCCCAGCATTTT.

This chain connects TRBV6-5 to TRBJ1-1; the D gene is possibly TRBD1 (5 bases). Per germline, CDR1 MNHEY and CDR2 SVGAGI. This CDR3 spans 15 amino acids. V was shortened by 6 bases and J by 9 bases, with 23 bases between the two germline ends. The CDR3 nucleotides are TGTGCCAGCAGCCGAGGCTTCTCATGGGGCGGGAAAGCTTTCTTT. It specifies CASSRGFSWGGKAFF.

The V and J genes are TRBV7-2 and TRBJ2-5; TRBD2 aligns across 7 bases. The V segment lost 1 base and the J segment 5 bases; nucleotides outside the gene matches: 7. Germline V gives CDR1 SGHTA, CDR2 FQGNSA. This CDR3 is 15 amino acids long. The CDR3 sequence: CASSLEPGGGETQYF. In DNA form, the CDR3 reads TGTGCCAGCAGCTTAGAGCCGGGAGGAGGGGAGACCCAGTACTTC. The full variable domain, with the rest looked up from reference TRBV7-2 and TRBJ2-5, is GAGVSQSPSNKVTEKGKDVELRCDPISGHTALYWYRQSLGQGLEFLIYFQGNSAPDKSGLPSDRFSAERTGGSVSTLTIQRTQQEDSAVYLCASSLEPGGGETQYFGPGTRLLVL.

The genes are TRBV6-5 and TRBJ2-7; 10 positions match TRBD2. The germline V gene has CDR1 MNHEY and CDR2 SVGAGI. This CDR3 contains 15 residues. With V trimmed by 6 bases and J by 2 bases, 7 bases remained unmatched. CDR3 DNA: TGTGCCAGCAGCCCGTCTAGCGGGAGTCCCTACGAGCAGTACTTC. Its protein is CASSPSSGSPYEQYF.

The V call is TRBV3-1 (or the pseudogene TRBV3-2), the J call TRBJ2-7, with 7 bases aligning to TRBD1. The V and J ends lost 4 bases and 3 bases, in that order; junction bases with no gene match: 3. The CDR3 totals 13 residues. Germline CDR1 and CDR2: LGHDT and YNNKEL (reference sequence). CDR3 coding DNA: TGTGCCAGCAGCCTGGGACAGCTCTACGAGCAGTACTTC. It specifies CASSLGQLYEQYF.

The chain has TRBV2 and TRBJ2-7; perhaps TRBD2 as D (6 bases). Germline values: CDR1 SNHLY, CDR2 FYNNEI. The germline V and J ends were trimmed by 3 bases and 3 bases, with 15 bases remaining between them. CDR3 length equals 15 residues. CDR3 residues: CASSDRTLGGYEQYF. CDR3 in DNA: TGTGCCAGCAGTGACCGGACCCTGGGGGGCTACGAGCAGTACTTC.

V gene TRBV6-6 combines with J gene TRBJ1-1, with 8 bases that match TRBD1. Germline loops: CDR1 MNHNY, CDR2 SVGAGI (reference sequence). This CDR3 has 14 residues. The ends lost 7 bases at V and 2 bases at J; junction bases unmatched: 6. The CDR3 spells CASNKGQENTEAFF. DNA of the CDR3: TGTGCCAGCAATAAGGGACAGGAAAACACTGAAGCTTTCTTT.

On this clone itself: The junction departs from the called germline gene at one end, perhaps through a read error. CDR3 DNA: TGCGCCAGCAGGTTGGCCCCCCAGCGAAGGAATTCACCCCTCCACTTT. Translated: CASRLAPQRRNSPLHF. V gene TRBV5-1 combines with J gene TRBJ1-6; D call uncertain. The germline CDR1 and CDR2 sequences are SGHRS and YFSETQ. The CDR3 is 16 residues long.

The chain employs TRBV9 and TRBJ2-2; 15 nucleotides match TRBD2. V dropped 2 bases and J dropped 6; count of bases not matched to a gene: 2. The CDR3 is 16 amino acids. Per germline, CDR1 SGDLS and CDR2 YYNGEE. The CDR3 bases are TGTGCCAGCAGCGTCTGGACTAGCGGGAGGGCCGGGGAGCTGTTTTTT. Translating gives CASSVWTSGRAGELFF.